One sample yielded the 21 T cell receptor beta chains listed below, sequenced in a study of blood T cell repertoires in COVID-19. The protocol was immunoSEQ multiplex PCR, while the TCRdb copy is restricted to in-frame clones and leaves out a portion. The data show about 120,000 clones, with approximately 83% seen just once and roughly 10% held by the top ten. The source material was peripheral blood. The receptors shown here come from a man aged 55-75 years with acute or convalescent COVID-19.

The CDR3 is CASSFGLAGLYEQFF. CDR3 bases: TGTGCCAGCAGCTTTGGTTTAGCGGGATTGTATGAGCAGTTCTTC. The chain employs TRBV12-1 and TRBJ2-1; TRBD2, the D gene given by the table, was not confirmed from the DNA. TRBV12-1 has pseudogene status. This CDR3 region has 15 residues.

The CDR3 protein is CASTGRANEKLFF. The CDR3 DNA sequence: TGTGCCAGCACAGGGCGAGCAAATGAAAAACTGTTTTTT. This chain joins TRBV7-8 and TRBJ1-4; a weak D match, TRBD1 (5 bases). The CDR3 runs to 13 residues. CDR1 is SGHVS, CDR2 FQNEAQ, per germline. V lost 7 bases, J lost 5 bases, and 11 bases lay in between.

The rearrangement uses TRBV25-1 and TRBJ2-7; 12 nucleotides match TRBD1. This CDR3 spans 16 amino acids. Germline trimming cut 1 base from V and 7 bases from J; bases unmatched to any gene: 8. In germline, CDR1 is MGHDK, CDR2 SYGVNS. CDR3 DNA: TGTGCCAGCAGTGAATCCCTCGGGACAGGGGGCTTAGAGCAGTACTTC. As protein: CASSESLGTGGLEQYF.

This rearrangement joins TRBV10-1 to TRBJ1-1; D is possibly TRBD1 (6 bases). Trimming cost V 4 bases and J 11 bases, with 20 bases left between them. CDR3 length: 14 residues. Germline CDR1 and CDR2: WNHNN and SYGVQD (reference sequence). CDR3 sequence: CASSADSTGARAFF. For the CDR3, the DNA is TGCGCCAGCAGTGCGGACAGTACTGGGGCGCGGGCTTTCTTT.

V gene TRBV10-1 combines with J gene TRBJ2-3; D call uncertain. The CDR3 loop spans 14 amino acids. V was trimmed by 7 bases and J by 0 bases, leaving 11 bases between them. Germline assignment: CDR1 WNHNN and CDR2 SYGVQD (reference sequence). CDR3 bases: TGCGCCAGCATCGAGCGAGCTAGCACAGATACGCAGTATTTT. Its protein product is CASIERASTDTQYF.

The table lists this clone with a few counts. The chain is built from TRBV6-5 and TRBJ2-2, with 10 nucleotides matching TRBD2. The CDR3 runs 15 residues. V lost 4 bases, J lost 6 bases, and 5 bases stayed unmatched. The V gene's germline CDR1 is MNHEY and CDR2 SVGAGI. For the CDR3, the DNA is TGTGCCAGCAGTTGGCTAGCGGGAGCGTCCGGGGAGCTGTTTTTT. Its protein product is CASSWLAGASGELFF.

The rearrangement joins TRBV30 to TRBJ2-7; 11 positions match TRBD2. This CDR3 is 15 amino acids long. Per the germline V gene, CDR1 is GTSNPN and CDR2 is SVGIG (reference sequence). V shed 3 bases and J 4 bases; nucleotides not matched to a gene: 8. CDR3 coding DNA: TGTGCCTGGAGCGGACTAGCGGGTGTTTTGTACGAGCAGTACTTC. Translation gives CAWSGLAGVLYEQYF.

The rearrangement links TRBV10-3 to TRBJ1-1; 9 bases match TRBD1. CDR1 is ENHRY, CDR2 SYGVKD, per germline. V trimming: 4 bases; J trimming: 3 bases; junction bases outside the gene matches: 6. This CDR3 has 15 residues. CDR3 sequence reads: CAISGTGGRDTEAFF. The DNA of the CDR3 is TGTGCCATCAGTGGCACAGGGGGCCGGGACACTGAAGCTTTCTTT.

The V gene is TRBV7-2, the J gene TRBJ2-7, with D possibly TRBD1 on 6 matching bases. Trimming took off 5 bases at V and 4 bases at J, with 18 bases between the two ends. The CDR3 has 15 amino acids. Per germline, CDR1 SGHTA and CDR2 FQGNSA. Written as DNA, the CDR3 is TGTGCCAGCAGCCCGGACTCCCAAGGGGGTTACGAGCAGTACTTC. This codes for CASSPDSQGGYEQYF.

The chain recombines TRBV2 with TRBJ2-2; a possible D gene is TRBD1 (5 bases). The V end was cut by 4 bases, the J end by 6 bases, with 6 bases between. CDR1 and CDR2 from the germline V gene are SNHLY and FYNNEI. The CDR3 totals 12 residues. The CDR3 nucleotides are TGTGCCAGCAGTGTGGGGCCCGGGGAGCTGTTTTTT. As protein: CASSVGPGELFF. Full variable domain (missing parts from reference TRBV2 and TRBJ2-2): EPEVTQTPSHQVTQMGQEVILRCVPISNHLYFYWYRQILGQKVEFLVSFYNNEISEKSEIFDDQFSVERPDGSNFTLKIRSTKLEDSAMYFCASSVGPGELFFGEGSRLTVL.

This clone was observed a handful of times. The rearrangement joins TRBV3-1 (or the pseudogene TRBV3-2) to TRBJ2-3, with 7 bases lining up with TRBD2. CDR3 length: 14 amino acids. After removal of 5 bases from V and 6 bases from J, the junction contained 8 bases not matched to a gene. Germline CDR1 is LGHDT and CDR2 is YNNKEL (reference sequence). In DNA, the CDR3 is TGTGCCAGCAGCAACCCCTCCGGGGGGGATACGCAGTATTTT. This encodes CASSNPSGGDTQYF.

V gene TRBV7-2 combines with J gene TRBJ2-5; D unresolved. In germline, CDR1 is SGHTA, CDR2 FQGNSA. V lost 1 base and J 7 bases, leaving 13 bases between the germline ends. The CDR3 spans 14 residues. CDR3 sequence reads: CASSLDPSSGTQYF. The CDR3, as DNA: TGTGCCAGCAGCTTAGATCCCTCATCAGGGACCCAGTACTTC.

The rearrangement uses TRBV20-1 and TRBJ2-5; D is unclear. V dropped 3 bases and J dropped 2 bases, with 13 bases sitting between them. The CDR3 length is 14 residues. Germline lookup yields CDR1 DFQATT and CDR2 SNEGSKA (reference sequence). The DNA for the CDR3 is TGCAGTGCTAGTCTGGAAAGCGTACAAGAGACCCAGTACTTC. This codes for CSASLESVQETQYF.

The CDR3 DNA sequence: TGTGCCAGCAGCCAGAGTCCGGGGGGCTACACCTTC. Its translation: CASSQSPGGYTF. The chain uses TRBV13 and TRBJ1-2; D call uncertain. From germline, CDR1 is PRHDT and CDR2 FYEKMQ (reference sequence). This CDR3 contains 12 residues. V dropped 5 bases and J dropped 8 bases, with 12 bases sitting between them. Full variable domain (missing parts from reference TRBV13 and TRBJ1-2): AAGVIQSPRHLIKEKRETATLKCYPIPRHDTVYWYQQGPGQDPQFLISFYEKMQSDKGSIPDRFSAQQFSDYHSELNMSSLELGDSALYFCASSQSPGGYTFGSGTRLTVV.

The chain has TRBV5-1 and TRBJ2-6; maybe TRBD1 (6 bases). There are 15 residues in the CDR3. Trimming took off 5 bases at V and 4 bases at J, with 13 bases between the two ends. CDR1 is SGHRS and CDR2 is YFSETQ in the germline V gene. The CDR3 protein is CASREQGAGANVLTF. The CDR3 DNA follows: TGCGCCAGCAGAGAACAGGGCGCCGGGGCCAACGTCCTGACTTTC.

V usage is TRBV2 and J usage is TRBJ2-1; 8 bases line up with TRBD2. With 4 bases clipped from V and 1 base from J, the junction kept 6 bases outside the gene matches. Looked up from germline, CDR1 is SNHLY and CDR2 is FYNNEI. This CDR3 comprises 16 residues. The CDR3 DNA reads as TGTGCCAGCAGTGCCAGACTAGCGTCATCCTACAATGAGCAGTTCTTC. Translation: CASSARLASSYNEQFF.

The count of this clone is one. This chain joins TRBV28 and TRBJ1-4; 9 bases are shared with TRBD1. The germline V gene encodes CDR1 MDHEN and CDR2 SYDVKM. The CDR3 runs 14 residues. J was trimmed by 8 bases and V by 6 bases; bases with no gene match: 7. CDR3 nucleotide sequence: TGTGCCAGCAGGGGACAGGGCGGGAAGGAAAAACTGTTTTTT. This gives the protein CASRGQGGKEKLFF.

The rearrangement uses TRBV28 and TRBJ2-1, with 7 nucleotides matching TRBD2. Germline lookup yields CDR1 MDHEN and CDR2 SYDVKM. With V trimmed by 2 bases and J by 14 bases, 6 bases remained unmatched. This CDR3 spans 12 amino acids. The CDR3: CASSLRARGEFF. Written as DNA, the CDR3 is TGTGCCAGCAGTTTAAGAGCCCGGGGGGAGTTCTTC.

CDR3 DNA: TGCGCCAGCAGCTTGGTGTCTAGCGGGAGAGATGAGCAGTTCTTC. It yields the protein CASSLVSSGRDEQFF. The rearrangement uses TRBV5-1 and TRBJ2-1; 10 positions match TRBD2. The CDR3 runs to 15 residues. Trimming removed 0 bases from V and 8 bases from J; junction bases left unmatched: 5. CDR1 and CDR2 from the germline V gene are SGHRS and YFSETQ.

This clone was observed a few times. This chain joins TRBV28 and TRBJ1-2; D gene unclear. V lost 1 base and J lost 4, with 7 bases in between. Germline V gene data show CDR1 as MDHEN and CDR2 as SYDVKM. This CDR3 region has 13 residues. CDR3 loop: CASSLSGFYGYTF. The CDR3 DNA reads as TGTGCCAGCAGTTTATCGGGGTTCTATGGCTACACCTTC.

The chain links TRBV28 to TRBJ2-1, with 9 bases that match TRBD2. J gave up 1 base and V 6 bases, and 4 bases lay outside the gene matches. The germline CDR1 and CDR2 sequences are MDHEN and SYDVKM. This CDR3 region has 15 residues. The CDR3 DNA is TGTGCCAGCAGCTTAGCGGGAGCTTCCTACAATGAGCAGTTCTTC. Translating gives CASSLAGASYNEQFF.